This entry is about one TCR beta chain. What antigen it recognizes has not been identified. The CDR3 is cut off 3 residues early in the read; its end comes from the germline J gene. The data stem from a study of T cells in women clearing cervical HPV infection (dated by TCRdb to 2016 to 2019). Study-wide context: The cases were about two dozen women with histologically confirmed HPV16-related CIN3 or worse, and 2 of those women had invasive cancers. Since only a few of the women had HLA typing available, the possibility that HLA type was acting as a confounder could not be ruled out. Controls were 25 women whose single incident HPV16 infection cleared within 12 months without precancer or cancer developing. The parent cohort enrolled 10,000 or so women aged 18 or older in Guanacaste, Costa Rica, during about 1993 to 1995 and followed them for 7 to 8 years. Median age was roughly 33 years in cases versus 38 in controls, and baseline characteristics did not differ significantly. Five blinded duplicates per group were added as quality controls, so that approximately 60 samples were obtained: around 50 participants and 10 replicates. Blood from cases was collected at the visit at which the lesion was first identified, whereas blood from controls was collected once infection was no longer detected. The exploratory proof-of-principle case-control study was nested within the Guanacaste HPV Natural History Study in Costa Rica and compared TCR repertoires across cervical HPV16 outcomes. Among cases, blood sampling came a median of nearly 150 days after lesion detection, with an interquartile range of about 80 to 230 days. Cases and controls were matched on year of sample collection and on age within five years.

CDR1 and CDR2 were assigned from the germline V gene as SGHAT and FQNNGV. Measured from the cysteine to the phenylalanine, the CDR3 is 15 residues long. The CDR3 was read in part: 36 bases, with the frame set at base 1. V was cut back by 5 bases and J by 5 bases, leaving a gap of 18 bases between them. The immunoSEQ assay used multiplex PCR to amplify TCR beta CDR3 regions from an average of approximately 1,200 ng of genomic DNA per sample. To correct primer bias, the assay used a complete synthetic TCR repertoire to set an amplification baseline. Amplicons were sequenced on the Illumina platform. On the study's bioinformatics: Sequences were error-corrected by clustering with frequency ratios and a modified nearest-neighbor algorithm and were then analyzed in the immunoSEQ Analyzer with IMGT gene definitions. TCR richness and evenness were averaged over 20 rarefaction repeats at each rarefaction depth, excluding samples with fewer sequences than the depth. V, D and J gene relative abundances were compared between groups with Wilcoxon rank sum tests, applying FDR correction. An intraclass correlation of about 96% for TCR richness and an average of roughly 76% across some 70 gene segments were obtained from the blinded duplicates. What TCRdb holds here is the immuneACCESS table cut down to in-frame rearrangements. Part of the clones is not present; checked against another copy, under half of the missing clones reflect an unresolved V gene, and the others are unexplained. That table furnishes V, J and clone size, whereas the DNA furnished D and trimming. The data table for this sample lists 9,500 to 15,000 clones. The ten largest account for 20% to 25% of the sample.

Broad study findings and their caveats: Because of the cross-sectional design, the study could not determine whether the associations came before infection or resulted from infection, and neither effector/memory subsets nor HPV-specific T cells were isolated. Significantly higher TCR repertoire richness was observed in CIN3+ cases than in controls across sequencing depths, whereas no difference in evenness was found. Cases were distinguished from controls with an estimated AUC of 0.65 to 0.85 by random forest classifiers combining richness and V gene abundances. Cases had lower TRBV6-7 relative abundance than controls (about 0.1% versus 0.15%; Bonferroni P = 0.0008). Because the number of T cells per sample was unknown, the richness differences could reflect varying T-cell content rather than repertoire biology.

Every participant had a single incident cervical HPV16 infection, and women with prevalent HPV16 infections were excluded. Cervical HPV DNA was detected by MY09/MY11 PCR and genotyped by dot-blot hybridization. Around 16 mL of heparinized blood were centrifuged, and the buffy coat was aliquoted, frozen at -30°C, then stored at -80°C. QIAGEN kits were used to extract genomic DNA from the buffy coat specimens. Recombination connected TRBV11-2 to TRBJ2-5; the D gene is possibly TRBD1 or TRBD2, with 5 bases matching each. The sequence came from a woman aged 18-70 years with a cervical HPV16 infection that either progressed to CIN3+ or cleared (not recorded which). Sequenced sample: blood buffy coat. CDR3 DNA (partial): TGTGCCAGCAGCCAGACCCAGGGAGAGGGGGAGACC. Its protein is CASSQTQGEGET. The whole CDR3 sequence reads CASSQTQGEGETQYF. Supplemented by the reference TRBV11-2 and TRBJ2-5 proteins around the CDR3, the complete variable domain is EAGVAQSPRYKIIEKRQSVAFWCNPISGHATLYWYQQILGQGPKLLIQFQNNGVVDDSQLPKDRFSAERLKGVDSTLKIQPAKLEDSAVYLCASSQTQGEGETQYFGPGTRLLVL.